The text below deals with one T cell receptor (beta chain). Its antigen is unknown. The source of the sample is a study of healthy donors' naive CD4 and CD8 T cells. Starting from around 500 ng of total RNA, TCR libraries were made with linear amplification. TCRdb independently ran MiXCR on the reads; one entry per CDR3 protein. This sample carries about 180,000 distinct CDR3 sequences, about 76% of them seen once, and the ten largest clones take less than 2.5%. V shed 2 bases and J 3 bases; nucleotides not matched to a gene: 6. Germline-derived CDR1 and CDR2 are MNHEY and SVGAGI. The CDR3 consists of 15 residues. Study observations and caveats: Positive CDR3 charge linked to CD4+ cells, negative to CD8+ cells.

J is TRBJ2-7 and V is TRBV6-5, with 8 bases aligning to TRBD2. This TCR was recovered from a pool of human donors in good health; the sample pools cells from several healthy donors. The sample consisted of naive CD4+ and CD8+ T cells sorted from blood, pooled from several donors. CDR3 bases: TGTGCCAGCAGTTACGGCCTAGCGGGCCTCTACGAGCAGTACTTC. Amino acid sequence: CASSYGLAGLYEQYF.